The clone carrying this T cell receptor (beta chain) was detected ten times or more. Its specificity is unknown. These data are taken from a study of early T cells in non-severe SARS-CoV-2 infection. On the study more broadly: From unsorted whole blood, bulk RNA was sequenced, and the chains remained unpaired. Study-wide points: Comparison of clonotypes with VDJdb favored anti-spike CD8 responses while missing private and CD4 specificities.

In the library, individual cDNA molecules carried attached unique molecular identifiers. TCRdb independently ran MiXCR on the 5' RACE reads; one entry per CDR3 protein. This sample has 25,000 to 35,000 distinct CDR3 sequences, with about 5% found just once. Germline V gives CDR1 SGHVS, CDR2 FNYEAQ. The length of the CDR3 is 13 residues. The V end was cut by 10 bases, the J end by 1 base, with 13 bases between. The source is an adult who was a healthcare worker with PCR-confirmed SARS-CoV-2 infection or an uninfected control (not recorded which). The chain joins TRBV7-6 to TRBJ2-5, with D possibly being TRBD1 or TRBD2 (5 bases each). Material for sequencing was whole blood. CDR3 coding DNA: TGTGCCATCCGAAAGGGACCCCAAGAGACCCAGTACTTC. Its translation is CAIRKGPQETQYF. The whole variable domain, remainder taken from reference TRBV7-6 and TRBJ2-5, is GAGVSQSPRYKVTKRGQDVALRCDPISGHVSLYWYRQALGQGPEFLTYFNYEAQQDKSGLPNDRFSAERPEGSISTLTIQRTEQRDSAMYRCAIRKGPQETQYFGPGTRLLVL.